The sequence of this T cell receptor beta chain was determined in a study of T cell responses to AZD1222 COVID-19 vaccine. Study summary: Doses given second, at about 4 or about 12 weeks, were pooled.

General study points: Targeting of unmutated variant regions was reportedly seen in nearly half of spike-specific TCRs. Regions 160-218 and 743-854 held dominance among vaccine-associated CD4 TCRs, which spanned spike. When two AZD1222 doses had been given, Spike-specific TCR breadth and depth rose.

Turning to this clone: Its antigen is as yet unknown.

Assay used: immunoSEQ multiplex PCR; TCRdb lists only in-frame clones, some missing. The table shows about 170,000 clones, with less than 95% occurring only once. The CDR3 sequence is 15 residues long. Germline CDR1 and CDR2: MNHEY and SVGAGI. Trimming removed 11 bases at V and 1 base at J, with 20 bases between. The clonotype originates from an adult in good health. The sequencing used peripheral blood, collected on day 0 of AZD1222 vaccination. This chain links TRBV6-5 with TRBJ1-2; perhaps TRBD1 as D (5 bases). The CDR3: CASRVGGGSNYGYTF. CDR3 DNA: TGTGCCTCCAGGGTCGGCGGTGGGAGTAACTATGGCTACACCTTC.